This T cell receptor (beta chain) was profiled in a study of T cells in Graves' hyperthyroidism and ophthalmopathy. Aged 18 to 65, the patients had hyperthyroidism that was newly diagnosed and had lasted under 2 months. Lactation, pregnancy, other autoimmune disease or uncontrolled infection led to exclusion of patients. What was amplified from RNA transcripts were TCR beta CDR3 regions. The TCR CDR3 first-round RT-PCR relied on the HTBI primer set. TCRdb reprocessed the multiplex PCR reads via MiXCR and lists one record per CDR3 protein. The table shows some 200,000 distinct CDR3 sequences, with about a sixth occurring only once. This CDR3 spans 15 amino acids. Germline CDR1 and CDR2: LNHDA and SQIVND (reference sequence). V gave up 5 bases and J gave up 1 base; unmatched junction bases: 6.

Sequencing was performed on blood. The TCR was taken from a woman aged 50 to 65 with Graves' hyperthyroidism. This chain joins TRBV19 and TRBJ1-1, with TRBD1 matching 8 bases. CDR3 nucleotides: TGTGCCAGTAGTCCTCAACAGGGGGGGAACACTGAAGCTTTCTTT. This sequence encodes CASSPQQGGNTEAFF.